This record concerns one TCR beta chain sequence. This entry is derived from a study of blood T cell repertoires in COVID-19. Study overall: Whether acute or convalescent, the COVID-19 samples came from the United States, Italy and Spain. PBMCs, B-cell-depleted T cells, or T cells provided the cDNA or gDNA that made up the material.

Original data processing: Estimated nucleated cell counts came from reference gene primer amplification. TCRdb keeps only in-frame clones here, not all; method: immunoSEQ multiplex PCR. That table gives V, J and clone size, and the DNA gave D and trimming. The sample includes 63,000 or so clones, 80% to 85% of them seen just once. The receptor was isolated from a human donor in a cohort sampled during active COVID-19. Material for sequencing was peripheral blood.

Here the CDR3 DNA reads TGCGCCAGCAGTCAATCGACCCGGGACTTTGGGGTGGAGTCACCCCTCCACTTT. It yields the protein CASSQSTRDFGVESPLHF. V is TRBV23-1 and J is TRBJ1-6, with a weak D call TRBD1 (5 bases). TRBV23-1 is labeled an ORF, and its function is uncertain. The CDR3 loop spans 18 amino acids. V was cut by 0 bases and J by 10 bases, with 22 bases left in between.